This TCR beta chain derives from a study of beta chain features in type 1 diabetes. Sorting based on CD45RO/CCR7/CD25/CD127/CD95/CD27 separated CD4+ naive, central memory, regulatory and stem cell-like memory cells. J was trimmed by 0 bases and V by 6 bases; bases with no gene match: 7. Germline assignment: CDR1 SGHTA and CDR2 FQGNSA. The CDR3 has 17 residues. As every portion of the isolated RNA was reverse transcribed, the sequencing read expressed TCRB transcripts. The repertoire was sequenced with immunoSEQ multiplex PCR; TCRdb's copy has only in-frame clones and lacks some. The sample consists of over 40,000 clones, approximately 49% of them appearing once.

This sequence joins TRBV7-2 and TRBJ2-5; TRBD2 matches 13 bases. The sequenced material came from stem cell memory CD4+ T cells from blood. The clonotype originates from a young woman in good health. As DNA, the CDR3 is TGTGCCAGCAGTTGGACTAGCGGGAGTCCGTACCAAGAGACCCAGTACTTC. Its translation is CASSWTSGSPYQETQYF.